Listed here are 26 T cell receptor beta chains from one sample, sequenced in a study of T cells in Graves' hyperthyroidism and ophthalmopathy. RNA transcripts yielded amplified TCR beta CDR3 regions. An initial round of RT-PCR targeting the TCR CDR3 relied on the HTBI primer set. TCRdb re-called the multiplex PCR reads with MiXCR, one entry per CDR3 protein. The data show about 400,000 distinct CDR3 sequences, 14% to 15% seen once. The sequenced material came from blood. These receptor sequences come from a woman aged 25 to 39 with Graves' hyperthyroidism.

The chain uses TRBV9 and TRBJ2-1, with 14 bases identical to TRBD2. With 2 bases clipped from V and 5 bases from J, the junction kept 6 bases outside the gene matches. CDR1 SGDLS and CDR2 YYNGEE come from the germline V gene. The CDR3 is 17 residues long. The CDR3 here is CASSVAPGLAGDNEQFF. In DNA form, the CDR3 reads TGTGCCAGCAGCGTTGCCCCGGGACTAGCGGGAGACAATGAGCAGTTCTTC.

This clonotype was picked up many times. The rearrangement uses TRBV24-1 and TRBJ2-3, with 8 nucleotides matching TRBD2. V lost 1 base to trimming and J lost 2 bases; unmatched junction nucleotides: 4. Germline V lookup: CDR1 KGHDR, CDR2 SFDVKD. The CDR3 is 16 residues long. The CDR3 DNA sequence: TGTGCCACCAGTGATTTTTCGGGGGGGGCCACAGATACGCAGTATTTT. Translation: CATSDFSGGATDTQYF.

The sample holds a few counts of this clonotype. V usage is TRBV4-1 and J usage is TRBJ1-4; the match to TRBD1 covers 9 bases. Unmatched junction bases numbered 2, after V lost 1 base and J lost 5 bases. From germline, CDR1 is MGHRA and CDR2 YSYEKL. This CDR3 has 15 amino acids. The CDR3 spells CASSQAGQGNEKLFF. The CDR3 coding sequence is TGCGCCAGCAGCCAAGCCGGACAGGGGAATGAAAAACTGTTTTTT.

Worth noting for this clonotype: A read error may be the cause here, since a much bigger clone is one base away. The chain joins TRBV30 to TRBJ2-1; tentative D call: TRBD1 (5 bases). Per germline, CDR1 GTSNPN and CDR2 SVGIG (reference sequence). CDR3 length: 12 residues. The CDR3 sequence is CARSGAVGEQFF. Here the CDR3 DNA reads TGTGCCCGGAGTGGGGCCGTGGGTGAGCAGTTCTTC. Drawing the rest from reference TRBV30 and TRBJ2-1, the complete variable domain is SQTIHQWPATLVQPVGSPLSLECTVEGTSNPNLYWYRQAAGRGLQLLFYSVGIGQISSEVPQNLSASRPQDRQFILSSKKLLLSDSGFYLCARSGAVGEQFFGPGTRLTVL.

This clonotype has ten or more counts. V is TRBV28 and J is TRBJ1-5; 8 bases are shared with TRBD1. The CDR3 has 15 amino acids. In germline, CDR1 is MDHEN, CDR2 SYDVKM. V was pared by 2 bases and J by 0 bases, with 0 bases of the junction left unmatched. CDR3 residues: CASSLGQGSNQPQHF. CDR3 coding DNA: TGTGCCAGCAGTTTAGGACAGGGTAGCAATCAGCCCCAGCATTTT. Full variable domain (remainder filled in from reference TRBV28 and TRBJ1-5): DVKVTQSSRYLVKRTGEKVFLECVQDMDHENMFWYRQDPGLGLRLIYFSYDVKMKEKGDIPEGYSVSREKKERFSLILESASTNQTSMYLCASSLGQGSNQPQHFGDGTRLSIL.

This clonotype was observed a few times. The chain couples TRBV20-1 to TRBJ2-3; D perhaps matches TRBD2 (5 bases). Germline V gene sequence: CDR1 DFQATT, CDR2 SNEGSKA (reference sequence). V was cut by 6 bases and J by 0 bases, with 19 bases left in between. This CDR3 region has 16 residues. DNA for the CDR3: TGCAGTGCCCCAGACTACGTCCTTTCAAGCACAGATACGCAGTATTTT. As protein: CSAPDYVLSSTDTQYF.

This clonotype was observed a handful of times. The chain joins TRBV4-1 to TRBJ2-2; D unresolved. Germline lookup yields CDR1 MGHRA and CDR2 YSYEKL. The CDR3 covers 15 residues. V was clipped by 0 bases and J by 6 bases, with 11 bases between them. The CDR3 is CASSQEETGAGELFF. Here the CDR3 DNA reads TGCGCCAGCAGCCAAGAAGAGACTGGGGCCGGGGAGCTGTTTTTT.

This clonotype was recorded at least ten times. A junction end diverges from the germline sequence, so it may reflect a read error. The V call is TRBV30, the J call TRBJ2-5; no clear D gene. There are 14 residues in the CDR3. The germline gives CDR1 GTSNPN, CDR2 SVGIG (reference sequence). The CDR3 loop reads CAWSSGRYQEAQYF. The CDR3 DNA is TGTGCCTGGAGTTCAGGCAGGTACCAAGAGGCCCAGTACTTC.

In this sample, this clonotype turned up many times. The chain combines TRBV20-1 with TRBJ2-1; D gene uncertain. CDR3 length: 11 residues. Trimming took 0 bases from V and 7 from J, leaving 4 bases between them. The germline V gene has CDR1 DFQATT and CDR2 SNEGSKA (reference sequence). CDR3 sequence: CSAREWNEQFF. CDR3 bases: TGCAGTGCTAGAGAATGGAATGAGCAGTTCTTC.

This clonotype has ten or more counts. This chain's CDR3 is CASSYVLASSSYEQYF. CDR3 DNA sequence: TGTGCCAGCAGTTATGTTCTAGCGTCTAGCTCCTACGAGCAGTACTTC. The chain couples TRBV28 to TRBJ2-7; D perhaps matches TRBD2 (6 bases). Looked up from germline, CDR1 is MDHEN and CDR2 is SYDVKM. Trimming left V 4 bases short and J 0 bases short, with 16 bases between. CDR3 length: 16 residues.

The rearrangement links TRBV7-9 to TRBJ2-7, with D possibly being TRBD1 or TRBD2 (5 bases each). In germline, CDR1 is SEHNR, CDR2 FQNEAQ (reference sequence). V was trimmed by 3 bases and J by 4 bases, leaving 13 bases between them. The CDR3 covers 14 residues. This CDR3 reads CASSFGKRGYEQYF. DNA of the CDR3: TGTGCCAGCAGCTTTGGGAAGAGGGGATACGAGCAGTACTTC. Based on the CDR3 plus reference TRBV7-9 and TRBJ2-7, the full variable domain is DTGVSQNPRHKITKRGQNVTFRCDPISEHNRLYWYRQTLGQGPEFLTYFQNEAQLEKSRLLSDRFSAERPKGSFSTLEIQRTEQGDSAMYLCASSFGKRGYEQYFGPGTRLTVT.

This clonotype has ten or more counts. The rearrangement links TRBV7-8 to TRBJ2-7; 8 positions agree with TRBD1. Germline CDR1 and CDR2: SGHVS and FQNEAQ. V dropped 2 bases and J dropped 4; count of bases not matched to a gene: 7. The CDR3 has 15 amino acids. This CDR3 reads CASSLTPDRVYEQYF. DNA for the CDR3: TGTGCCAGCAGCTTAACACCGGACAGGGTGTACGAGCAGTACTTC.

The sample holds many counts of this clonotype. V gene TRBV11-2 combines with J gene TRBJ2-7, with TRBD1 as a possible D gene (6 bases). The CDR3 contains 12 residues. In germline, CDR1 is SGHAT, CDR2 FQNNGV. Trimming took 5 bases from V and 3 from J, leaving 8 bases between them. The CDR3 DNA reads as TGTGCCAGCAGCGTACAGGGCTACGAGCAGTACTTC. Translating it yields CASSVQGYEQYF.

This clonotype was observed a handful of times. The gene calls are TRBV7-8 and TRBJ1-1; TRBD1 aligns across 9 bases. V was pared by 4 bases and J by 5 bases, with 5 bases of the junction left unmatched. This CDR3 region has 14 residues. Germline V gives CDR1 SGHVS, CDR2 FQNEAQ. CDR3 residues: CASSYDRGDTEAFF. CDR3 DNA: TGTGCCAGCAGCTACGACAGGGGGGATACTGAAGCTTTCTTT.

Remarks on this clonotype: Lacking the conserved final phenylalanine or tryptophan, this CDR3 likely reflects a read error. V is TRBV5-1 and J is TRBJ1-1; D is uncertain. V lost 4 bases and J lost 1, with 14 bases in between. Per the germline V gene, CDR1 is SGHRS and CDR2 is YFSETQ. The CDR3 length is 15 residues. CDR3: CASSSGIRQNTEAFS. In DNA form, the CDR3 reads TGCGCCAGCAGCAGCGGGATCAGGCAGAACACTGAAGCTTTCTCT.

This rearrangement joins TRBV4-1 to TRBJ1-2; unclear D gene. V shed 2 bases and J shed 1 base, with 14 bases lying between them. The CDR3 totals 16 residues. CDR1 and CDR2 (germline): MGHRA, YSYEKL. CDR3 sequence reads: CASSQKKNGINYGYTF. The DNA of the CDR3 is TGCGCCAGCAGCCAAAAGAAGAACGGCATTAACTATGGCTACACCTTC.

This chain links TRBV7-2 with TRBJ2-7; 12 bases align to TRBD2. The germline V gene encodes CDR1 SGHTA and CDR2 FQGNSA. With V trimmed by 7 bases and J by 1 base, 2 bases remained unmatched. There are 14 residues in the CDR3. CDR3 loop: CASMTSGSSYEQYF. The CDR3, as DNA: TGTGCCAGCATGACTAGCGGGAGTTCCTACGAGCAGTACTTC.

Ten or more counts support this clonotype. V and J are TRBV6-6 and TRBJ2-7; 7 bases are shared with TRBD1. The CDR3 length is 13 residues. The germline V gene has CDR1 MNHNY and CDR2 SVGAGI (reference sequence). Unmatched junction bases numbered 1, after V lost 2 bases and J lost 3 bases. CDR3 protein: CASSYRGRYEQYF. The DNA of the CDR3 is TGTGCCAGCAGTTACAGGGGGCGCTACGAGCAGTACTTC.

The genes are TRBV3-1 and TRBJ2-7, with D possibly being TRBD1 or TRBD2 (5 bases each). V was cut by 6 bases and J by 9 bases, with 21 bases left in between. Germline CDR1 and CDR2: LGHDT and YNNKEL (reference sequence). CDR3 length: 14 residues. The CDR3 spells CASRFGTPGSGQYF. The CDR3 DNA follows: TGTGCCAGCAGGTTCGGGACCCCAGGTTCCGGGCAGTACTTC.

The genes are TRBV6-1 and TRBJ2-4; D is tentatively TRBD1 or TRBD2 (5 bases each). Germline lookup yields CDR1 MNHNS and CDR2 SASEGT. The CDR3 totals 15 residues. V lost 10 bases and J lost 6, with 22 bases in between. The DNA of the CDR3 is TGTGCCACCCAGGGAACCGGGACCGGTATAAACATTCAGTACTTC. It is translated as CATQGTGTGINIQYF.

In nucleotides, the CDR3 is TGTGCCAGCAGCCAGACAGGGGAAAACATTCAGTACTTC. It encodes CASSQTGENIQYF. This chain connects TRBV7-9 to TRBJ2-4; 8 bases are shared with TRBD1. Germline CDR1 SEHNR, CDR2 FQNEAQ (reference sequence). CDR3 length: 13 residues. V lost 5 bases to trimming and J lost 5 bases; unmatched junction nucleotides: 2.

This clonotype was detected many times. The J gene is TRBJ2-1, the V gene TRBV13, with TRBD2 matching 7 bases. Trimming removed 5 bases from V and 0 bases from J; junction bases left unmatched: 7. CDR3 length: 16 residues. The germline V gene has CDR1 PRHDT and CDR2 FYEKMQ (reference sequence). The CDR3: CASSPKAGLSYNEQFF. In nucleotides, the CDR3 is TGTGCCAGCAGCCCCAAAGCGGGGCTCTCCTACAATGAGCAGTTCTTC.

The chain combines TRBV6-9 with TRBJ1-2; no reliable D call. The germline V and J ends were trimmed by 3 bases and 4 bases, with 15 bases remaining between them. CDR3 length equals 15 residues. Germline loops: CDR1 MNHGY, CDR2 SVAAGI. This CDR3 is CASSYTPGVSYGYTF. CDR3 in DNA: TGTGCCAGCAGTTACACCCCCGGGGTCTCCTATGGCTACACCTTC.

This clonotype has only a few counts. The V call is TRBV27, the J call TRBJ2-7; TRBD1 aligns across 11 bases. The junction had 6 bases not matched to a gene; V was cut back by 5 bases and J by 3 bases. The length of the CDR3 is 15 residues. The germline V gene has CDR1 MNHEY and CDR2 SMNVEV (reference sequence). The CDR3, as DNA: TGTGCCAGCAGTAAGGGACAGGGGGAACTCTACGAGCAGTACTTC. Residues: CASSKGQGELYEQYF.

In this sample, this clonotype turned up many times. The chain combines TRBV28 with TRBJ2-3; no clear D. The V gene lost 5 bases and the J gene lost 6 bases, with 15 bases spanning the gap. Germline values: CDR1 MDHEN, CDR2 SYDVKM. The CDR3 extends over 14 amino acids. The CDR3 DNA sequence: TGTGCCAGCAGTCTCTCTGATCGTGGCGATACGCAGTATTTT. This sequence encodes CASSLSDRGDTQYF.

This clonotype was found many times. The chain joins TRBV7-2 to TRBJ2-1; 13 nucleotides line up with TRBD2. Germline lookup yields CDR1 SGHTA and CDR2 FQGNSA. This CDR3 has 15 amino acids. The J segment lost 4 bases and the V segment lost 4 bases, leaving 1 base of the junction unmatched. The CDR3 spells CASSWTSGSYNEQFF. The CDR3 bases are TGTGCCAGCAGCTGGACTAGCGGGAGTTACAATGAGCAGTTCTTC.